This T cell receptor (beta chain) appears in the sequencing data of a study of tumor and adjacent non-tumor tissue in lung cancer. Study observations and caveats: Patients with more diverse tumor TCRs had worse survival.

The template was RNA from unsorted bulk tissue. More than 3 cm separated this lung sample from the edge of the tumor. A modified ARM-PCR protocol with three rounds of nested PCR amplified TCRbeta. TCRdb processed the multiplex PCR reads anew with MiXCR; each CDR3 protein has one entry. Found here are 100,000 or so distinct CDR3 sequences, about 60% of them singletons; the top ten hold approximately 19%. Germline CDR1 and CDR2: SGHAT and FQNNGV. The CDR3 length is 14 residues. Points on this clonotype: Its antigen remains unknown. At one boundary the junction diverges from the germline segment, which might be a read error.

The sample taken for sequencing was distant non-tumor lung tissue. The receptor was derived from a man aged 25 to 40 with non-small cell lung cancer. The chain recombines TRBV11-2 with TRBJ2-7, with D uncertain. The CDR3 loop reads CASSLVPHSYEQYF. The CDR3 bases are TGTGCCAGCAGCTTGGTGCCACACAGCTACGAGCAGTATTTC.